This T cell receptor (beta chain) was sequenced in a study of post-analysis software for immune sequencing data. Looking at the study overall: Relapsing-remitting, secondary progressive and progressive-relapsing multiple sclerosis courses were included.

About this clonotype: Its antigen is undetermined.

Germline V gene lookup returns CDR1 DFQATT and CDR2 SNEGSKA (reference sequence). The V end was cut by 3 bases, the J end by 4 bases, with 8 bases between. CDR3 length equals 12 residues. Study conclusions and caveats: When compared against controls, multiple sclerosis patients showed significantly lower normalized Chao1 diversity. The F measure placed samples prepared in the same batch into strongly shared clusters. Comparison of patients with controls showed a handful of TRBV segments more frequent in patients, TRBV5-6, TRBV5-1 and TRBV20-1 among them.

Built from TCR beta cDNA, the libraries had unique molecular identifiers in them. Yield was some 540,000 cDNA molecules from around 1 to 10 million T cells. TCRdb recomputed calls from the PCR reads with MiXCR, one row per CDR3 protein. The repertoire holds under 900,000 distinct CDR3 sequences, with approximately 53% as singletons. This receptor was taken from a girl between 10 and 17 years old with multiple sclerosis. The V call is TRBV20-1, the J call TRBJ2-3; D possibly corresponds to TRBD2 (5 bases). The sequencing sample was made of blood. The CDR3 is CSARDSADTQYF. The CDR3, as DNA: TGCAGTGCTAGGGACTCGGCAGATACGCAGTATTTT.